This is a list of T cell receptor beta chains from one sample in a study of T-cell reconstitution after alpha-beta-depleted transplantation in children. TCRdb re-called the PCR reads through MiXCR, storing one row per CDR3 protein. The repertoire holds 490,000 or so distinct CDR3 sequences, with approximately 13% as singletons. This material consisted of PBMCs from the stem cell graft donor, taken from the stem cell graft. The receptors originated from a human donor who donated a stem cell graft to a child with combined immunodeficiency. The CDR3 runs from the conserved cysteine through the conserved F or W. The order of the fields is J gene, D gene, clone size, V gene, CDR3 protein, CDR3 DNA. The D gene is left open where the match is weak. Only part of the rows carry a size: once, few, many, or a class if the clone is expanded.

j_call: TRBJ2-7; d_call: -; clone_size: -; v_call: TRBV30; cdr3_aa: CAWSGQVISYEQYF; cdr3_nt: TGTGCCTGGAGTGGACAGGTGATCTCCTACGAGCAGTACTTC
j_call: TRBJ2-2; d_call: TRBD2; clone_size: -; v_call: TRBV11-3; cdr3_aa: CASSSGRVPGELFF; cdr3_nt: TGTGCCAGCTCGTCAGGGAGGGTCCCCGGGGAGCTGTTTTTT
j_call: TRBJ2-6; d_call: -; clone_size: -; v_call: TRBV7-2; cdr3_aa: CASTQGQHAGANVLTF; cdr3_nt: TGTGCCAGCACTCAAGGGCAACACGCTGGGGCCAACGTCCTGACTTTC
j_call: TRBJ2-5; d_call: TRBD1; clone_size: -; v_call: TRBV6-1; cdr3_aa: CASGQGAREETQYF; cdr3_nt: TGTGCCAGCGGTCAGGGGGCGCGTGAAGAGACCCAGTACTTC
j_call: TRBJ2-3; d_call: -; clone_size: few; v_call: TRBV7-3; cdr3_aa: CASSSRGLASDTQYF; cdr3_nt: TGTGCCAGCAGCTCGCGGGGGCTAGCGTCAGATACGCAGTATTTT
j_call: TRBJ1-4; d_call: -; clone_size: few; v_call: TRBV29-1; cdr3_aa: CSVEGAANEKLFF; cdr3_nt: TGCAGCGTTGAGGGGGCGGCGAATGAAAAACTGTTTTTT
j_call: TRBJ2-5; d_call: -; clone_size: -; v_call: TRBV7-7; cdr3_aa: CASSQGYQETQYF; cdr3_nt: TGTGCTAGCAGCCAGGGGTACCAAGAGACCCAGTACTTC
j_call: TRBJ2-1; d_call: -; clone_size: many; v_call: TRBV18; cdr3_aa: CASSATGGSEQFF; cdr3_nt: TGTGCCAGCTCAGCAACCGGTGGGTCGGAGCAGTTCTTC
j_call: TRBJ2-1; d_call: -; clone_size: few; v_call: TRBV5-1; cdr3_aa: CASSLGTGTEDNEQFF; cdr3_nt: TGCGCCAGCAGCTTGGGTACTGGGACGGAGGACAATGAGCAGTTCTTC
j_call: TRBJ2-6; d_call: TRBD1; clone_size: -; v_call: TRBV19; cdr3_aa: CASSLDRARGANVLTF; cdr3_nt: TGTGCCAGTAGTTTAGACAGGGCGAGAGGGGCCAACGTCCTGACTTTC
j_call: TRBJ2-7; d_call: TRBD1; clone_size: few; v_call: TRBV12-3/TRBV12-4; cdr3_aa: CASSPPGQGAYEQYF; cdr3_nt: TGTGCCAGCAGTCCTCCGGGACAGGGGGCCTACGAGCAGTACTTC
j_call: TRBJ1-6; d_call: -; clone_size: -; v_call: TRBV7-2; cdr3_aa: CASSLGARLHNSPLHF; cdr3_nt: TGTGCCAGCAGCTTAGGGGCCAGACTACATAATTCACCCCTCCACTTT
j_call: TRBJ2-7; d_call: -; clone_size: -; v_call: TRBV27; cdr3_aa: CASSLTVRNEQYF; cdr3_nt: TGTGCCAGCAGTTTGACAGTTAGGAACGAGCAGTACTTC
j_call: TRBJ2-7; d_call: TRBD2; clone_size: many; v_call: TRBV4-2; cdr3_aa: CASSPTPPSGSDEQYF; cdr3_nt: TGTGCCAGCAGCCCGACGCCGCCTAGCGGGAGTGACGAGCAGTACTTC
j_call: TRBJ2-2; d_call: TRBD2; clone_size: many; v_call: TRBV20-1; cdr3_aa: CSARGLAGGFDTGELFF; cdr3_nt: TGCAGTGCTAGAGGCCTAGCGGGGGGGTTTGACACCGGGGAGCTGTTTTTT
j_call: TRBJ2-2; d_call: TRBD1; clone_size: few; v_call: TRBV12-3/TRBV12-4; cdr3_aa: CASSNTGGVPGELFF; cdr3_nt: TGTGCCAGCAGCAACACAGGGGGTGTGCCCGGGGAGCTGTTTTTT
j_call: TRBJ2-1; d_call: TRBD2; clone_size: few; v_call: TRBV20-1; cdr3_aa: CSARGLAGAISYNEQFF; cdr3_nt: TGCAGTGCTAGAGGGCTAGCGGGCGCTATCTCCTACAATGAGCAGTTCTTC
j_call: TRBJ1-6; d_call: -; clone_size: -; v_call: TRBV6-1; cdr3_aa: CASSRWFSRTANSPLHF; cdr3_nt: TGTGCCAGCAGCCGTTGGTTTTCCCGGACGGCCAATTCACCCCTCCACTTT
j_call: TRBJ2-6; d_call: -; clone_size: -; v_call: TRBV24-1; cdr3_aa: CATSDTTGLSSGANVLTF; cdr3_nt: TGTGCCACCAGTGATACTACAGGGCTCAGCTCTGGGGCCAACGTCCTGACTTTC
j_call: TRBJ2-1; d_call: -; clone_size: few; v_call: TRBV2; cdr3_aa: CARGGGGEQFF; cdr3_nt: TGTGCCAGGGGGGGGGGCGGCGAGCAGTTCTTC
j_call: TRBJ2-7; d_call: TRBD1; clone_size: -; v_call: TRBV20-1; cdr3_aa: CSASRSQGVPYEQYF; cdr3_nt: TGCAGTGCTAGTCGGTCCCAGGGGGTCCCCTACGAGCAGTACTTC
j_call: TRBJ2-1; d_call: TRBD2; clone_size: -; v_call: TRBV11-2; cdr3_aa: CASSLLAGGFGKFF; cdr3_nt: TGTGCCAGCAGCTTGCTAGCGGGGGGGTTTGGGAAGTTCTTC
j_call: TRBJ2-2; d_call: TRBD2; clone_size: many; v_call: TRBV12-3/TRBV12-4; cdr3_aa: CASSPRTRSGELFF; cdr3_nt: TGTGCCAGCAGTCCACGGACTAGGTCCGGGGAGCTGTTTTTT
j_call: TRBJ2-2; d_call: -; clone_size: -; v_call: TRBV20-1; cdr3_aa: CSARDEMWGRTGELFF; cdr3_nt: TGCAGTGCTAGAGATGAGATGTGGGGGAGGACCGGGGAGCTGTTTTTT
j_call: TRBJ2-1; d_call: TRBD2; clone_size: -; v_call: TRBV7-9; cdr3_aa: CASSSPGASGRVYNEQFF; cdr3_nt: TGTGCCAGCAGCTCACCCGGGGCTAGCGGGAGGGTCTACAATGAGCAGTTCTTC